The rows below give T cell receptor beta chains drawn from one sample of a study of cytomegalovirus exposure and HLA in healthy donors. Some clones are missing from TCRdb's copy, which holds only in-frame ones; the method was immunoSEQ multiplex PCR. The profile covers 90,000 to 150,000 clones, with more than 85% appearing a single time and about 4.1% taken by the ten largest. The specimen sequenced was PBMCs. The receptor source for this set is a man younger than 30 in good health and CMV-seropositive. Both conserved end residues are part of each CDR3. D genes are given only for firm matches. Clone size appears in some rows only: once, few, many, or a class for an expanded clone.

>TRBV5-1|-|TRBD1|TRBJ1-2
TGCGCCAGCAGCTGGGGGACAGGGGCTTCTAACTATGGCTACACCTTC
CASSWGTGASNYGYTF
>TRBV25-1|-|-|TRBJ1-1
TGTGCCAGCAGCCCGTGGGGGGAGAACACTGAAGCTTTCTTT
CASSPWGENTEAFF
>TRBV5-6|-|TRBD1|TRBJ1-5
TGTGCCAGCAGTTCTTACAGGGGAGATCAGCCCCAGCATTTT
CASSSYRGDQPQHF
>TRBV18|few|-|TRBJ1-5
TGTGCCAGCTCACCATCACAGGAGTTAACGGGTCAGCCCCAGCATTTT
CASSPSQELTGQPQHF
>TRBV28|-|TRBD1|TRBJ1-5
TGTGCCAGCCTCACCGACAGGGGGCTTGGTCAGCCCCAGCATTTT
CASLTDRGLGQPQHF
>TRBV5-1|-|TRBD1|TRBJ1-6
TGCGCCAGCAGCTTGGGCTACAGGGGATCCTCACCCCTCCACTTT
CASSLGYRGSSPLHF
>TRBV7-9|-|-|TRBJ2-2
TGTGCCAGCAGCTTAGCGCGGGGGAACACCGGGGAGCTGTTTTTT
CASSLARGNTGELFF
>TRBV4-2|-|TRBD1|TRBJ2-2
TGTGCCAGCACCCAAAAGGGGACAGGGGGCAACACCGGGGAGCTGTTTTTT
CASTQKGTGGNTGELFF
>TRBV6-1|few|TRBD1|TRBJ2-7
TGTGCCAGCAGCGCTACAGGGGACTCCTACGAGCAGTACTTC
CASSATGDSYEQYF
>TRBV10-1|-|TRBD1|TRBJ2-7
TGCGCCAGCAGTGAGGGTCCGACAGGGTTCTACGAGCAGTACTTC
CASSEGPTGFYEQYF
>TRBV18|-|TRBD1|TRBJ2-1
TGTGCCAGCTCACCAGGTTGGGACAGGGGCAACAATGAGCAGTTCTTC
CASSPGWDRGNNEQFF
>TRBV2|-|-|TRBJ2-1
TGTGCCAGCATTAAAAACAGGGATGGTGAGCAGTTCTTC
CASIKNRDGEQFF
>TRBV6-6|-|-|TRBJ1-5
TGTGCCAGCAGTTCCCTGACGGGGCAGGGGAATCAGCCCCAGCATTTT
CASSSLTGQGNQPQHF
>TRBV27|-|TRBD2|TRBJ2-7
TGTGCCAGCAGTTCGAATACCCCCGGGACTAGCGGCTCCTACGAGCAGTACTTC
CASSSNTPGTSGSYEQYF
>TRBV6-6|-|TRBD2|TRBJ2-1
TGTGCCAGCAGCACACTAGCGGGGGGGGGAAATGAGCAGTTCTTC
CASSTLAGGGNEQFF
>TRBV14|-|-|TRBJ2-2
TGTGCCAGCAGCTTCCAGGGGAAGCGCACCGGGGAGCTGTTTTTT
CASSFQGKRTGELFF
>TRBV7-9|-|-|TRBJ1-4
TGTGCCAGCAGCCCCAGCGGGGGACCGAAGGATGAAAAACTGTTTTTT
CASSPSGGPKDEKLFF
>TRBV14|-|TRBD2|TRBJ2-1
TGTGCCAGCAGCCAAACCGGGACTAGCGTAGCGGGGGGTTACAATGAGCAGTTCTTC
CASSQTGTSVAGGYNEQFF
>TRBV5-8|-|-|TRBJ2-4
TGTGCCAGCAGCTTGCTTCCGGGTGCCAAAAACATTCAGTACTTC
CASSLLPGAKNIQYF
>TRBV7-2|-|-|TRBJ1-5
TGTGCCAGCAGCTTAGGAGGGTCAAGTCAGCCCCAGCATTTT
CASSLGGSSQPQHF
>TRBV14|few|TRBD1|TRBJ1-2
TGTGCCAGCAGCCAAGGAAGTCAGGGGGCCCAAACTGGCTACACCTTC
CASSQGSQGAQTGYTF